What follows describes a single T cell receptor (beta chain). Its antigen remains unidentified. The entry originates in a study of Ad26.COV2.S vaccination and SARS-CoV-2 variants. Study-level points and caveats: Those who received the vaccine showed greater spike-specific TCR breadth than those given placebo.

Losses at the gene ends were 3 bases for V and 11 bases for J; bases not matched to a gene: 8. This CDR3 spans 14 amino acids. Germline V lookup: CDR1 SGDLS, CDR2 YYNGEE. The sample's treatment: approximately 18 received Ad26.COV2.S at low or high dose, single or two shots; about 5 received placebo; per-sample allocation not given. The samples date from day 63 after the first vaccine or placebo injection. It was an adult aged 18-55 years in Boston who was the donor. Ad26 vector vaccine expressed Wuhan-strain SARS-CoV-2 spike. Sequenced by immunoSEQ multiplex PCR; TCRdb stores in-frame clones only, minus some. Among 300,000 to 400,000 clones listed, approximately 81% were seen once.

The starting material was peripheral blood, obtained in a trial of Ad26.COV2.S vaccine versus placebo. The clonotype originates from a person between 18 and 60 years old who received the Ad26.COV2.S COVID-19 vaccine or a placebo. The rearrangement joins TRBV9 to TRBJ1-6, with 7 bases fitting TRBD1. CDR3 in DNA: TGTGCCAGCAGCGCAGACAGGGAGAGGACACCCCTCCACTTT. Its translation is CASSADRERTPLHF.